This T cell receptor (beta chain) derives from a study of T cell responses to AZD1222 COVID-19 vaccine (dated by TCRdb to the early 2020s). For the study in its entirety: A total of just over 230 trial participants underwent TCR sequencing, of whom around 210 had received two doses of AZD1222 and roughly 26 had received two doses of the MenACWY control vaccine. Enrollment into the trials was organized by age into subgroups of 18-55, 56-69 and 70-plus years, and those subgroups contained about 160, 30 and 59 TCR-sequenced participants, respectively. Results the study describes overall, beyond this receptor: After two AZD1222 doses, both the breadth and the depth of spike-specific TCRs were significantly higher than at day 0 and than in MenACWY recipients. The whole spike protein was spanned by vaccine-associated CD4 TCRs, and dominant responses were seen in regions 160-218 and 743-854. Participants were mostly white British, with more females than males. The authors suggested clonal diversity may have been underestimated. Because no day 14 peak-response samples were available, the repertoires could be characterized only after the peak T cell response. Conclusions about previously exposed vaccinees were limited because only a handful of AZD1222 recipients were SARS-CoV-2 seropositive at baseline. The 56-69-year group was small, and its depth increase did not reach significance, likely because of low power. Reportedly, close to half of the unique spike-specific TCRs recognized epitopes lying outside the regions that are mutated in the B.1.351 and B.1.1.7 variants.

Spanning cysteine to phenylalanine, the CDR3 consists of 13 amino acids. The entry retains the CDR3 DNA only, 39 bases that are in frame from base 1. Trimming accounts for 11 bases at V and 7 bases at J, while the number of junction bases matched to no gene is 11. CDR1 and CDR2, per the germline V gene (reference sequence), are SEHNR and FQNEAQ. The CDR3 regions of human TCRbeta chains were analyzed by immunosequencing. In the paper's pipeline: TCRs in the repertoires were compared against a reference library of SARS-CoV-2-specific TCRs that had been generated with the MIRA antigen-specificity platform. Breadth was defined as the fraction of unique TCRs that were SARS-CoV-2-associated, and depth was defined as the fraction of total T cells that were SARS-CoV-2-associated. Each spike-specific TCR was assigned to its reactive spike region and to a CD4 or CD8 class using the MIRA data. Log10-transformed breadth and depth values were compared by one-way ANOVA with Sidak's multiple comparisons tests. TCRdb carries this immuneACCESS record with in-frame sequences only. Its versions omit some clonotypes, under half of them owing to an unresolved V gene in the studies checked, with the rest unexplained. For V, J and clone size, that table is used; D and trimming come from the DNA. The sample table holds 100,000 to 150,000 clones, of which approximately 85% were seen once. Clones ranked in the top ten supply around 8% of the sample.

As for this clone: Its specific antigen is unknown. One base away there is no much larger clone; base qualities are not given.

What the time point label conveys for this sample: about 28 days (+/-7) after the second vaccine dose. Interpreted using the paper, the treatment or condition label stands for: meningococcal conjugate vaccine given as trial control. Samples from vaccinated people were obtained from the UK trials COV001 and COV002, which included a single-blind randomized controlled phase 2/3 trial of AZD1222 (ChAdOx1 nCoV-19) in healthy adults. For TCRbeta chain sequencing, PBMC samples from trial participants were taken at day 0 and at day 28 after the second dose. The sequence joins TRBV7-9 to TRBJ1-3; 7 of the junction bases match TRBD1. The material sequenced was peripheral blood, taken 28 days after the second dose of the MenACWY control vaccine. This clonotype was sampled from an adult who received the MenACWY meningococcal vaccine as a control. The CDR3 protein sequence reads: CASKGTDVNTIYF. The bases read TGTGCCTCAAAAGGGACAGATGTTAACACCATATATTTT.